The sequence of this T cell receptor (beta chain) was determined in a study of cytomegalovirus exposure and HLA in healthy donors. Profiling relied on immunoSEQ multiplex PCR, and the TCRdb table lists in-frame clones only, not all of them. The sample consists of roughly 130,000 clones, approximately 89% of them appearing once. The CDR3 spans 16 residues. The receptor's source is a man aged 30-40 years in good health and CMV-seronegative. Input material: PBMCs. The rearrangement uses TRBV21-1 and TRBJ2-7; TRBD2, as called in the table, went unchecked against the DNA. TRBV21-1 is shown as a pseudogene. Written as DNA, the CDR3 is TGTGCCAGCAGCAAAGTACCTAGAGATCCCTCCTACGAGCAGTACTTC. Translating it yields CASSKVPRDPSYEQYF.